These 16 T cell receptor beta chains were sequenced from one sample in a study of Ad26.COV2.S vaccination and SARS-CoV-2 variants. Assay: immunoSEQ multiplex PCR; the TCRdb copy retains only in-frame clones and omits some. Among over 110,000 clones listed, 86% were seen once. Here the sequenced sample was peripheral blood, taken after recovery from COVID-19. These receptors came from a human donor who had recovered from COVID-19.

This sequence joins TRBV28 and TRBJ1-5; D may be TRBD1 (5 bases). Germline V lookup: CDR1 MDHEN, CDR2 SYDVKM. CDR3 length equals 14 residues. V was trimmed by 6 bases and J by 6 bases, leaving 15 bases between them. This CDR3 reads CASRVATGRQPQHF. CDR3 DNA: TGTGCCAGCAGAGTAGCTACGGGACGTCAGCCCCAGCATTTT.

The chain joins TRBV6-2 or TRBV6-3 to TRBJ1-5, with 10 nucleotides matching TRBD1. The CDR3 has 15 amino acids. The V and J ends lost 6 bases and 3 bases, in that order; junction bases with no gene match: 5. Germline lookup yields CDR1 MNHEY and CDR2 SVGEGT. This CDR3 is CASSFGQGDNQPQHF. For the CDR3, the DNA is TGTGCCAGCAGCTTCGGACAGGGGGACAATCAGCCCCAGCATTTT.

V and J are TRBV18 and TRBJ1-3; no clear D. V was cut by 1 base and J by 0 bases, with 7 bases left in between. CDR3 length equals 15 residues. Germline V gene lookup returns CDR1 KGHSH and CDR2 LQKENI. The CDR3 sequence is CASSPRQVSGNTIYF. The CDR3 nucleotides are TGTGCCAGCTCACCACGCCAGGTCTCTGGAAACACCATATATTTT. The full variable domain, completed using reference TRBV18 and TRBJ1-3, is NAGVMQNPRHLVRRRGQEARLRCSPMKGHSHVYWYRQLPEEGLKFMVYLQKENIIDESGMPKERFSAEFPKEGPSILRIQQVVRGDSAAYFCASSPRQVSGNTIYFGEGSWLTVV.

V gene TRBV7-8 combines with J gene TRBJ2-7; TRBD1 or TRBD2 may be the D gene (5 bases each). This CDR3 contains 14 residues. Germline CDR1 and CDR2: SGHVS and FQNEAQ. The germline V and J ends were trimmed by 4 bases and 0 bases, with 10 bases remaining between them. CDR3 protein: CASSSRDPSYEQYF. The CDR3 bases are TGTGCCAGCAGCTCACGGGACCCCTCCTACGAGCAGTACTTC.

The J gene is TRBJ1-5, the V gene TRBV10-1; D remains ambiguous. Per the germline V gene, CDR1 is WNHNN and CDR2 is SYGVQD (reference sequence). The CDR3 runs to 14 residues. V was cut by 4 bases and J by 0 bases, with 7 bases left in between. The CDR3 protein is CASSVGGSNQPQHF. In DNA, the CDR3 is TGCGCCAGCAGTGTAGGTGGTAGCAATCAGCCCCAGCATTTT.

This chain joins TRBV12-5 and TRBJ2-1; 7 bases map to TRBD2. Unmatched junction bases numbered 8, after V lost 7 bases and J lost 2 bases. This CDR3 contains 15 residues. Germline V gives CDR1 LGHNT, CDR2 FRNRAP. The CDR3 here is CASETLAGAYNEQFF. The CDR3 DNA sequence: TGTGCTAGTGAAACCTTGGCGGGGGCCTACAATGAGCAGTTCTTC.

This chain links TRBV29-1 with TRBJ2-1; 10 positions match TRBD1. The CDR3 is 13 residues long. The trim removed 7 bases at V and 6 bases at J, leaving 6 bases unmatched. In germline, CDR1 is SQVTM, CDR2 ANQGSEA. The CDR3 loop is CSDLRDRGNEQFF. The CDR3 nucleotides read TGCAGCGACCTCCGGGACAGGGGCAATGAGCAGTTCTTC.

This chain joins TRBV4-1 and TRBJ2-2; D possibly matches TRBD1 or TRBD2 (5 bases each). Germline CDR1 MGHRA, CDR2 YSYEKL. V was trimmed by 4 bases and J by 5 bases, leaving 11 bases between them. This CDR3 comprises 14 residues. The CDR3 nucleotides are TGCGCCAGCAGCCTCATTGGGGGAACCGGGGAGCTGTTTTTT. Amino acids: CASSLIGGTGELFF.

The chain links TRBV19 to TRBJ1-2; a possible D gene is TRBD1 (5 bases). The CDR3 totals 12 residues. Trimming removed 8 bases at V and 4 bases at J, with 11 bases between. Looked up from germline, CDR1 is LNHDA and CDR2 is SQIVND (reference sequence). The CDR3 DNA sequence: TGTGCCAGTGGTCAGGGCGGCTATGGCTACACCTTC. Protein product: CASGQGGYGYTF. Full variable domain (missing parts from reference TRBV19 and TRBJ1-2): DGGITQSPKYLFRKEGQNVTLSCEQNLNHDAMYWYRQDPGQGLRLIYYSQIVNDFQKGDIAEGYSVSREKKESFPLTVTSAQKNPTAFYLCASGQGGYGYTFGSGTRLTVV.

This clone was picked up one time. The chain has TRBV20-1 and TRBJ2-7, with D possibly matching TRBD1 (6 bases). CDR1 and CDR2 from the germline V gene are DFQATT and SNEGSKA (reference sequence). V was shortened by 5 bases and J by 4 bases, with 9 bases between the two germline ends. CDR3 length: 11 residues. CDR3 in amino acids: CSAWTEYEQYF. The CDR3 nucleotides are TGCAGTGCTTGGACAGAGTACGAGCAGTACTTC.

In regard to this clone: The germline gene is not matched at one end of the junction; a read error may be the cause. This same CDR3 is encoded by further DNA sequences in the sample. The CDR3 reads CASSLGGAANTGELFF. The CDR3 bases are TGTGCCAGTAGCTTAGGTGGGGCCGCGAACACCGGGGAGCTGTTTTTT. This chain links TRBV11-3 with TRBJ2-2; D is perhaps TRBD1 (5 bases). The CDR3 consists of 16 residues. CDR1 is SGHNT, CDR2 YENEEA, per germline.

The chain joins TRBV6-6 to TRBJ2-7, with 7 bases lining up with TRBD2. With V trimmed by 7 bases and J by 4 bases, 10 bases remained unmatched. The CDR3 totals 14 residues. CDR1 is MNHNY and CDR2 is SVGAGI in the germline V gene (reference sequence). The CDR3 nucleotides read TGTGCCAGCACCGAGGGAGGGGTCCGATACGAGCAGTACTTC. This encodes CASTEGGVRYEQYF.

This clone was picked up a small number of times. This CDR3 is CASSLKRPQETQYF. In nucleotides, the CDR3 is TGTGCCAGCAGTTTAAAACGTCCCCAAGAGACCCAGTACTTC. V is TRBV28 and J is TRBJ2-5; D gene uncertain. Trimming removed 2 bases at V and 1 base at J, with 8 bases between. Germline V CDR1 and CDR2: MDHEN, SYDVKM. There are 14 residues in the CDR3.

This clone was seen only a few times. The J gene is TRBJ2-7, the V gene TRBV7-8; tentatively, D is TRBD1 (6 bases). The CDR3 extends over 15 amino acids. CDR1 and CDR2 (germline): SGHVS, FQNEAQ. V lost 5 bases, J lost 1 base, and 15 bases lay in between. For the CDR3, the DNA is TGTGCCAGCAGCCGCGGACAGATTTATTCCTACGAGCAGTACTTC. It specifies CASSRGQIYSYEQYF. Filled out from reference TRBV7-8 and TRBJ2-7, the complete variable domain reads GAGVSQSPRYKVAKRGQDVALRCDPISGHVSLFWYQQALGQGPEFLTYFQNEAQLDKSGLPSDRFFAERPEGSVSTLKIQRTQQEDSAVYLCASSRGQIYSYEQYFGPGTRLTVT.

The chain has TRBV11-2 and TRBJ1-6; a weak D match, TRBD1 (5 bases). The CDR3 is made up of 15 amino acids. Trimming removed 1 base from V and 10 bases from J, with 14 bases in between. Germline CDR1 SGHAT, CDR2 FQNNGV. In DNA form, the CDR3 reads TGTGCCAGCAGCTTAGTAGTGCTGGAGGGGTCACCCCTCCACTTT. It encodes CASSLVVLEGSPLHF.

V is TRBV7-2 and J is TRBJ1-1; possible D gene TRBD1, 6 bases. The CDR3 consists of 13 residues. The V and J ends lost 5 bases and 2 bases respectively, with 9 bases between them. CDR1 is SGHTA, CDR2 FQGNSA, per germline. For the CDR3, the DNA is TGTGCCAGCAGCCGGGACACCAACACTGAAGCTTTCTTT. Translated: CASSRDTNTEAFF.